This TCR beta chain was sequenced in a study of vaccination and CD4 T cells after COVID-19. For this clonotype: Antigen specificity is unknown.

Treatment specified: roughly 11-day PBMC culture with coronavirus spike peptide pools or control peptides (ViraFEST assay). Cultured CD4+ T cell DNA was sequenced using the Oncomine TCR Beta short-read assay. Each CDR3 protein is one row after TCRdb ran MiXCR on the PCR reads. The table lists about 19,000 distinct CDR3 sequences, over 40% of them singletons. This specimen was CD4+ T cells from blood, cultured in vitro, taken after SARS-CoV-2 vaccination. The origin of this receptor is a human donor who had recovered from COVID-19.

CDR3 in amino acids: CASSLAGGSGNTIYF. In nucleotides, the CDR3 is TGTGCCAGCAGCTTAGCCGGGGGTTCAGGAAACACCATATATTTT. The J gene is TRBJ1-3, the V gene TRBV7-9; tentatively, D is TRBD1 (5 bases). Deletions cut 0 bases from V and 4 bases from J, with 10 bases between. This CDR3 contains 15 residues. Germline assignment: CDR1 SEHNR and CDR2 FQNEAQ (reference sequence).